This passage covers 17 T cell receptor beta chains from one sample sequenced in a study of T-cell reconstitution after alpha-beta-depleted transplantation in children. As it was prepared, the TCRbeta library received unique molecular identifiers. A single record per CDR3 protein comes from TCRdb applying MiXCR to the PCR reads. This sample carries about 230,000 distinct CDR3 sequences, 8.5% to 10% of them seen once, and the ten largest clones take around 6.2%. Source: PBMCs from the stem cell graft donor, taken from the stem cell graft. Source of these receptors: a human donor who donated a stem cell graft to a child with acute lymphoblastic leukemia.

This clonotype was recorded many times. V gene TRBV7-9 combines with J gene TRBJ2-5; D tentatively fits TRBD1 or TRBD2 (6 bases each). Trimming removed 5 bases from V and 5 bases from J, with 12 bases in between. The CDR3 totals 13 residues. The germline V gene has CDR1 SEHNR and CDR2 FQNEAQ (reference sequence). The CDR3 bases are TGTGCCAGCAGCCGCGGGACATCTGAGACCCAGTACTTC. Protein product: CASSRGTSETQYF.

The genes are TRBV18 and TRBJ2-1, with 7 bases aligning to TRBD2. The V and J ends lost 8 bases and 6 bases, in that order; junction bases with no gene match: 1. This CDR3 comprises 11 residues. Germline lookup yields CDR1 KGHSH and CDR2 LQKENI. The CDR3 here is CASAGVNEQFF. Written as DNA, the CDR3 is TGTGCCAGCGCGGGGGTCAATGAGCAGTTCTTC.

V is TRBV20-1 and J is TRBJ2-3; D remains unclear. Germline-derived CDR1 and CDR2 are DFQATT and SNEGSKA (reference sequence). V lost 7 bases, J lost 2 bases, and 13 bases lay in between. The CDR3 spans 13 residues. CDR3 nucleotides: TGCAGTGTTTTAGGCAGCGTCACAGATACGCAGTATTTT. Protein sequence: CSVLGSVTDTQYF.

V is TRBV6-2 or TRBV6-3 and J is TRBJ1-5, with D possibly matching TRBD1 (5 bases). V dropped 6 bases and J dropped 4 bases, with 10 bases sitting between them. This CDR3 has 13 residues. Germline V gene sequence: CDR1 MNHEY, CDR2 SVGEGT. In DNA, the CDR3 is TGTGCCAGCAGGCAACAGGAGAATCAGCCCCAGCATTTT. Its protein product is CASRQQENQPQHF.

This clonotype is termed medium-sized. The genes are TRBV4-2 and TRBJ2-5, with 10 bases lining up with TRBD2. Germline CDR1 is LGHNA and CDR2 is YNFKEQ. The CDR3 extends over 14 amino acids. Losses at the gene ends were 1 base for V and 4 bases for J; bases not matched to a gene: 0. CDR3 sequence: CASSQASGGETQYF. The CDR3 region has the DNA TGTGCCAGCAGCCAAGCTAGCGGGGGAGAGACCCAGTACTTC.

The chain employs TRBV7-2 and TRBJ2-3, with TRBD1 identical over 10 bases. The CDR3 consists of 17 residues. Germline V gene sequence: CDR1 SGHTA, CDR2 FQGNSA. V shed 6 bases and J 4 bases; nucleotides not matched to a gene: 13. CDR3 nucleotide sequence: TGTGCCAGCAGGGCAAACGTCGGGACAGGGGCGGCAGATACGCAGTATTTT. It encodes CASRANVGTGAADTQYF.

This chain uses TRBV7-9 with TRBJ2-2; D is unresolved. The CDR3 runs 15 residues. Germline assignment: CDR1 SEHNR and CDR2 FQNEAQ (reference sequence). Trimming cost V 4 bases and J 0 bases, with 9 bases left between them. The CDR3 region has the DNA TGTGCCAGCAGCTCCAAAGGGACGAACACCGGGGAGCTGTTTTTT. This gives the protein CASSSKGTNTGELFF.

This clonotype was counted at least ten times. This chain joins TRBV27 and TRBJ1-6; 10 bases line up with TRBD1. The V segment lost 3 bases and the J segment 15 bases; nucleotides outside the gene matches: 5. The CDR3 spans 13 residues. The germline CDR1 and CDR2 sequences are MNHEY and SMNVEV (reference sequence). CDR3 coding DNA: TGTGCCAGCAGTTTTCCCGGGACAGGGGACCTCCACTTT. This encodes CASSFPGTGDLHF.

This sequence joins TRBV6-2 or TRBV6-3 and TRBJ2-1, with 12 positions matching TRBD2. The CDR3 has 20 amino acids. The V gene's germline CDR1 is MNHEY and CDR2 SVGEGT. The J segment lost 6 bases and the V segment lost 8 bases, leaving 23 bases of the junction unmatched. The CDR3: CASPVSVGLAGGPSGNEQFF. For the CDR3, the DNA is TGTGCCAGCCCCGTGTCAGTAGGGCTAGCGGGGGGGCCGTCCGGCAATGAGCAGTTCTTC.

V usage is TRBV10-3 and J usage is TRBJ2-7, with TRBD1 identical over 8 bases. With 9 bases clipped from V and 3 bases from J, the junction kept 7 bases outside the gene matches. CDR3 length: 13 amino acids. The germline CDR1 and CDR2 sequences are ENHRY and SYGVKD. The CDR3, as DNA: TGTGCCATTACGGGACAGGCGAACTACGAGCAGTACTTC. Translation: CAITGQANYEQYF.

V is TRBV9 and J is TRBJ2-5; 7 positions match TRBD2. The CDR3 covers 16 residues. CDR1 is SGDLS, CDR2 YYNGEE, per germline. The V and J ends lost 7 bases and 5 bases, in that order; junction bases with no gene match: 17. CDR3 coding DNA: TGTGCCAGCGGTGCAACGGGGGGAAACCCGGGGGAGACCCAGTACTTC. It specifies CASGATGGNPGETQYF.

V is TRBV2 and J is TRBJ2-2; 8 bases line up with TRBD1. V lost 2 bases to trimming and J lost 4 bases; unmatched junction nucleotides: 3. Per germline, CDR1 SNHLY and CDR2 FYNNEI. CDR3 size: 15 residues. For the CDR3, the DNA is TGTGCCAGCAGTGAATTAGGACAGGGCACCGGGGAGCTGTTTTTT. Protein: CASSELGQGTGELFF.

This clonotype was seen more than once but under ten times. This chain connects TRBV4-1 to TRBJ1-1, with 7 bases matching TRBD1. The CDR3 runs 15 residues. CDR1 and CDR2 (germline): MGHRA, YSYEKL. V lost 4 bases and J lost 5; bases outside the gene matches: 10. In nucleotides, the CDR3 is TGCGCCAGCAGCCCCGAACAGGGGTCTGGTACTGAAGCTTTCTTT. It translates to CASSPEQGSGTEAFF.

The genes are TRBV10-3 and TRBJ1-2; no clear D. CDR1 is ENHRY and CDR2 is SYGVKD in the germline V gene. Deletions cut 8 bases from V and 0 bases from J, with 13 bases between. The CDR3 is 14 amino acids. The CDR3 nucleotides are TGTGCCATCCCCGCTGGGCAGCCTAACTATGGCTACACCTTC. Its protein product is CAIPAGQPNYGYTF.

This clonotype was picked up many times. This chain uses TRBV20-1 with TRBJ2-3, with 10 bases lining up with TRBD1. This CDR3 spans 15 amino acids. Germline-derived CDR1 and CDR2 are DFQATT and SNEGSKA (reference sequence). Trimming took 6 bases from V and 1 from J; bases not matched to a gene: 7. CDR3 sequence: CSAEPGTGGTDTQYF. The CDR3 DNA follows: TGCAGTGCCGAGCCCGGGACAGGGGGCACAGATACGCAGTATTTT.

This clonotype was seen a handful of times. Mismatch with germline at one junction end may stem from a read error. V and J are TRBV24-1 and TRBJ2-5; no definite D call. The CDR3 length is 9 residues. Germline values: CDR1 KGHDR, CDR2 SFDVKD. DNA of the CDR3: TGTGCCACCAGTGTCCCTTTGAACTTC. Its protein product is CATSVPLNF.

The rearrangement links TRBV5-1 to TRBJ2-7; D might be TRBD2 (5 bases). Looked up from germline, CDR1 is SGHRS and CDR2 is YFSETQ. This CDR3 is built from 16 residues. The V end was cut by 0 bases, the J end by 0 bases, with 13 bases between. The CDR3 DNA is TGCGCCAGCAGCTTGGGGGCAGGACTGAACTCCTACGAGCAGTACTTC. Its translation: CASSLGAGLNSYEQYF.